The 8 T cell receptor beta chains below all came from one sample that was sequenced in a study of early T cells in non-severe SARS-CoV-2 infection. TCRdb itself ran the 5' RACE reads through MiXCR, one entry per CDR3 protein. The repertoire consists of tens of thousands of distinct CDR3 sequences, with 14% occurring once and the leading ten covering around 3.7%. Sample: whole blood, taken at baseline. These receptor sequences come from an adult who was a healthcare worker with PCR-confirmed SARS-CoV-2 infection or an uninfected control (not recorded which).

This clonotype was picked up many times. The CDR3 DNA reads as TGCGCCAGCAGTTATCAGGGACAGGGCTTCCCAAATGAGCAGTTCTTC. Amino acids: CASSYQGQGFPNEQFF. V gene TRBV5-1 combines with J gene TRBJ2-1; 9 bases map to TRBD1. Germline V lookup: CDR1 SGHRS, CDR2 YFSETQ. With 5 bases clipped from V and 7 bases from J, the junction kept 13 bases outside the gene matches. This CDR3 spans 16 amino acids.

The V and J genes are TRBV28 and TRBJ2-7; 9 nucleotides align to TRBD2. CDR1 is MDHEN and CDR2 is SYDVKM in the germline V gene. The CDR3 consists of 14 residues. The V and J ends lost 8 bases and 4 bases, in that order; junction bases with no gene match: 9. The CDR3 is CASREAGGPYEQYF. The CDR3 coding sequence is TGTGCCAGCCGGGAGGCGGGAGGGCCATACGAGCAGTACTTC.

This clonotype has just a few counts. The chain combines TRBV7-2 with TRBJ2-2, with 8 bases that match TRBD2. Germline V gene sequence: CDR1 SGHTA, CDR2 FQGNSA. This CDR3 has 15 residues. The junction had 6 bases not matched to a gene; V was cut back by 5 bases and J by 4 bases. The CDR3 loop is CASSPGLAGTGELFF. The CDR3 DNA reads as TGTGCCAGCAGCCCGGGGCTAGCGGGCACCGGGGAGCTGTTTTTT.

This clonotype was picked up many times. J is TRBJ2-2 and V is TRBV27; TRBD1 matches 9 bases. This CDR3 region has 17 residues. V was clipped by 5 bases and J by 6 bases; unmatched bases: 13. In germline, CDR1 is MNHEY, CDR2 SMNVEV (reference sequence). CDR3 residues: CASSPGSGTGLSGELFF. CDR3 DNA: TGTGCCAGCAGTCCGGGGTCCGGGACAGGGTTGTCCGGGGAGCTGTTTTTT.

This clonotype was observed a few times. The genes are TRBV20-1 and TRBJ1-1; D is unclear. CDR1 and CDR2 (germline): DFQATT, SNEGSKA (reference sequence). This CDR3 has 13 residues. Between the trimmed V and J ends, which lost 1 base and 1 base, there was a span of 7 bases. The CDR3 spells CSARGLQNTEAFF. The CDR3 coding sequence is TGCAGTGCTAGAGGACTCCAGAACACTGAAGCTTTCTTT.

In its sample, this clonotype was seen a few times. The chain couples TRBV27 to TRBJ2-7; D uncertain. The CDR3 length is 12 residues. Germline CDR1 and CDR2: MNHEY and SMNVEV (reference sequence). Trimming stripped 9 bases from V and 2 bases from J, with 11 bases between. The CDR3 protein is CASGPTAYEQYF. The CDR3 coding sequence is TGTGCCAGTGGGCCTACAGCCTACGAGCAGTACTTC.

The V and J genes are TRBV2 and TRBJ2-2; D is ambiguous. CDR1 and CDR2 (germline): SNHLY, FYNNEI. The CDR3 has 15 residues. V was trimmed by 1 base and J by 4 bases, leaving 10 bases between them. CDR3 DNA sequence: TGTGCCAGCAGTGAAGTGATTGGAGTCACCGGGGAGCTGTTTTTT. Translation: CASSEVIGVTGELFF.

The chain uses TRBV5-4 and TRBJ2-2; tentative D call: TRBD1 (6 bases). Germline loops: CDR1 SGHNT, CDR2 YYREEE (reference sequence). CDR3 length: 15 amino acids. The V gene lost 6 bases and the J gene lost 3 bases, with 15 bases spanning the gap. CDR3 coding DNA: TGTGCCAGCACCCTGGGGGCCAGCCACACCGGGGAGCTGTTTTTT. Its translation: CASTLGASHTGELFF.